The rows below give T cell receptor beta chains drawn from one sample of a study of T cells in Graves' hyperthyroidism and ophthalmopathy. TCRdb reprocessed the multiplex PCR reads via MiXCR and lists one record per CDR3 protein. The repertoire holds 450,000 to 550,000 distinct CDR3 sequences, around a quarter seen once, with over 9% in the top ten. Sequences were obtained from blood. Source of these receptors: a woman in her 30s with Graves' ophthalmopathy. The CDR3 runs from the conserved cysteine through the conserved F or W. A D gene is named only where the DNA matches it firmly. Clone size is shown for a subset of rows, as once, few, many or a class of expanded clone.

J gene: TRBJ1-2; V gene: TRBV15; D gene: .; clone size: many; CDR3 protein: CATSIAGFGYGYTF; CDR3 DNA: TGTGCCACCAGCATCGCAGGGTTTGGCTATGGCTACACCTTC
J gene: TRBJ1-1; V gene: TRBV12-3/TRBV12-4; D gene: .; clone size: .; CDR3 protein: CASSFADSKIEAFF; CDR3 DNA: TGTGCCAGCAGTTTCGCGGACAGCAAAATTGAAGCTTTCTTT
J gene: TRBJ2-5; V gene: TRBV6-1; D gene: .; clone size: .; CDR3 protein: CASKNRATFETQYF; CDR3 DNA: TGTGCCAGCAAAAACCGGGCCACATTCGAGACCCAGTACTTC
J gene: TRBJ1-3; V gene: TRBV6-5; D gene: .; clone size: .; CDR3 protein: CASSYSYRVAGNTIYF; CDR3 DNA: TGTGCCAGCAGTTACTCCTACAGGGTTGCCGGAAACACCATATATTTT
J gene: TRBJ2-5; V gene: TRBV19; D gene: .; clone size: many; CDR3 protein: CASSITRGSGETQYF; CDR3 DNA: TGTGCCAGTAGTATCACCAGGGGAAGTGGAGAGACCCAGTACTTC
J gene: TRBJ2-2; V gene: TRBV11-1; D gene: TRBD1; clone size: .; CDR3 protein: CASPGQGGVGELFF; CDR3 DNA: TGTGCCAGTCCGGGACAGGGGGGAGTCGGGGAGCTGTTTTTT
J gene: TRBJ1-5; V gene: TRBV12-3/TRBV12-4; D gene: .; clone size: .; CDR3 protein: CASTVAGPQHF; CDR3 DNA: TGTGCCAGCACCGTGGCTGGACCTCAGCATTTT
J gene: TRBJ1-1; V gene: TRBV3-1; D gene: .; clone size: many; CDR3 protein: CASSEGTTPTEAFF; CDR3 DNA: TGTGCCAGCAGCGAGGGGACTACCCCCACTGAAGCTTTCTTT
J gene: TRBJ1-2; V gene: TRBV6-1; D gene: TRBD1; clone size: many; CDR3 protein: CASSEEGTGTDYGYTF; CDR3 DNA: TGTGCCAGCAGTGAAGAGGGGACAGGGACGGACTATGGCTACACCTTC
J gene: TRBJ1-5; V gene: TRBV6-1; D gene: TRBD1; clone size: many; CDR3 protein: CASSERTGGQPQHF; CDR3 DNA: TGTGCCAGCAGTGAAAGGACAGGGGGCCAGCCCCAGCATTTT
J gene: TRBJ1-1; V gene: TRBV6-2/TRBV6-3; D gene: .; clone size: few; CDR3 protein: CASSYEFLAEAFF; CDR3 DNA: TGTGCCAGCAGCTACGAATTTCTAGCTGAAGCTTTCTTT
J gene: TRBJ1-5; V gene: TRBV12-3/TRBV12-4; D gene: .; clone size: few; CDR3 protein: CASSLYPGANQPQHF; CDR3 DNA: TGTGCCAGCAGTTTATATCCAGGGGCGAATCAGCCCCAGCATTTT
J gene: TRBJ1-6; V gene: TRBV5-1; D gene: .; clone size: many; CDR3 protein: CASSFNSPLHF; CDR3 DNA: TGCGCCAGCAGCTTCAATTCACCCCTCCACTTT
J gene: TRBJ1-2; V gene: TRBV7-3; D gene: .; clone size: many; CDR3 protein: CASSLVTGSGYTF; CDR3 DNA: TGTGCCAGCAGCTTGGTTACAGGGAGCGGCTACACCTTC
J gene: TRBJ1-2; V gene: TRBV4-1; D gene: .; clone size: .; CDR3 protein: CASSQERGARDGYTF; CDR3 DNA: TGCGCCAGCAGCCAAGAGCGGGGAGCCCGGGATGGCTACACCTTC
J gene: TRBJ1-1; V gene: TRBV7-9; D gene: .; clone size: many; CDR3 protein: CASSFRQRGSEAFF; CDR3 DNA: TGTGCCAGCAGCTTTCGTCAGCGCGGGTCTGAAGCTTTCTTT
J gene: TRBJ2-2; V gene: TRBV29-1; D gene: .; clone size: few; CDR3 protein: CSVMTGELFF; CDR3 DNA: TGCAGCGTTATGACCGGGGAGCTGTTTTTT
J gene: TRBJ1-1; V gene: TRBV18; D gene: .; clone size: many; CDR3 protein: CASSPGTATEAFF; CDR3 DNA: TGTGCCAGCTCACCAGGGACCGCAACTGAAGCTTTCTTT
J gene: TRBJ2-7; V gene: TRBV2; D gene: .; clone size: few; CDR3 protein: CASSEPGIAAYEQYF; CDR3 DNA: TGTGCCAGCAGTGAACCGGGAATAGCGGCCTACGAGCAGTACTTC
J gene: TRBJ1-2; V gene: TRBV10-3; D gene: TRBD1; clone size: many; CDR3 protein: CAISARGRDYGYTF; CDR3 DNA: TGTGCCATCAGTGCAAGGGGGCGCGACTATGGCTACACCTTC
J gene: TRBJ2-7; V gene: TRBV28; D gene: .; clone size: .; CDR3 protein: CASSSFVFGSPYEQYF; CDR3 DNA: TGTGCCAGCAGTTCCTTTGTCTTCGGGAGTCCCTACGAGCAGTACTTC
J gene: TRBJ1-2; V gene: TRBV12-3/TRBV12-4; D gene: TRBD1; clone size: many; CDR3 protein: CASSQGGGANYGYTF; CDR3 DNA: TGTGCCAGCAGTCAGGGGGGTGGGGCTAACTATGGCTACACCTTC
J gene: TRBJ2-7; V gene: TRBV6-5; D gene: TRBD2; clone size: .; CDR3 protein: CASSYPAGETYEQYF; CDR3 DNA: TGTGCCAGCAGTTACCCAGCGGGGGAAACCTACGAGCAGTACTTC
J gene: TRBJ2-7; V gene: TRBV15; D gene: .; clone size: few; CDR3 protein: CATSSPNYEQYF; CDR3 DNA: TGTGCCACCAGCAGTCCGAACTACGAGCAGTACTTC
J gene: TRBJ2-4; V gene: TRBV12-3/TRBV12-4; D gene: .; clone size: many; CDR3 protein: CASSDSLAKNIQYF; CDR3 DNA: TGTGCCAGCAGTGACAGTTTGGCCAAAAACATTCAGTACTTC
J gene: TRBJ2-7; V gene: TRBV6-2/TRBV6-3; D gene: TRBD2; clone size: .; CDR3 protein: CASSYSVASGSKAHVYEQYF; CDR3 DNA: TGTGCCAGCAGTTACTCCGTGGCTAGCGGGAGTAAGGCCCACGTCTACGAGCAGTACTTC
J gene: TRBJ1-2; V gene: TRBV27; D gene: TRBD1; clone size: many; CDR3 protein: CASSLLPGTGIYGYTF; CDR3 DNA: TGTGCCAGCAGTCTACTACCCGGGACAGGGATCTATGGCTACACCTTC
J gene: TRBJ1-2; V gene: TRBV27; D gene: .; clone size: few; CDR3 protein: CASSLSQGRRRYGYTF; CDR3 DNA: TGTGCCAGCAGTTTATCCCAGGGTCGGAGAAGATATGGCTACACCTTC
J gene: TRBJ2-5; V gene: TRBV20-1; D gene: TRBD1; clone size: many; CDR3 protein: CSAIPVDRGDQGTQYF; CDR3 DNA: TGCAGTGCTATTCCAGTTGACAGGGGGGACCAAGGGACCCAGTACTTC
J gene: TRBJ2-2; V gene: TRBV12-3/TRBV12-4; D gene: TRBD2; clone size: many; CDR3 protein: CASMGGGARTGELFF; CDR3 DNA: TGTGCCAGCATGGGCGGGGGGGCGCGTACCGGGGAGCTGTTTTTT
J gene: TRBJ2-7; V gene: TRBV19; D gene: .; clone size: few; CDR3 protein: CASSILSGGSYEQYF; CDR3 DNA: TGTGCCAGTAGTATTTTGTCAGGGGGGTCCTACGAGCAGTACTTC
J gene: TRBJ2-5; V gene: TRBV7-9; D gene: .; clone size: many; CDR3 protein: CASSPYRDTEETQYF; CDR3 DNA: TGTGCCAGCAGCCCATACCGGGACACTGAAGAGACCCAGTACTTC
J gene: TRBJ1-1; V gene: TRBV5-1; D gene: .; clone size: many; CDR3 protein: CASSLAPSNTEAFF; CDR3 DNA: TGCGCCAGCAGCTTGGCCCCGTCGAACACTGAAGCTTTCTTT
J gene: TRBJ1-2; V gene: TRBV20-1; D gene: .; clone size: .; CDR3 protein: CSARADPTGTANYGYTF; CDR3 DNA: TGCAGTGCTAGAGCAGATCCCACCGGGACGGCTAACTATGGCTACACCTTC
J gene: TRBJ2-2; V gene: TRBV24-1; D gene: TRBD2; clone size: .; CDR3 protein: CATSDAPGGSGNAGELFF; CDR3 DNA: TGTGCCACCAGTGACGCCCCGGGGGGGTCCGGAAACGCCGGGGAGCTGTTTTTT
J gene: TRBJ2-3; V gene: TRBV7-9; D gene: .; clone size: .; CDR3 protein: CASSLVLDPDTQYF; CDR3 DNA: TGTGCCAGCAGCTTAGTCCTAGATCCAGATACGCAGTATTTT
J gene: TRBJ2-5; V gene: TRBV2; D gene: TRBD1; clone size: .; CDR3 protein: CASGTGEETQYF; CDR3 DNA: TGTGCCTCCGGGACAGGGGAAGAGACCCAGTACTTC
J gene: TRBJ2-5; V gene: TRBV4-1; D gene: .; clone size: .; CDR3 protein: CASSQGLVLPETQYF; CDR3 DNA: TGCGCCAGCAGCCAAGGACTAGTCCTCCCCGAGACCCAGTACTTC
J gene: TRBJ1-1; V gene: TRBV6-5; D gene: TRBD1; clone size: few; CDR3 protein: CASSIPGQGSTEAFF; CDR3 DNA: TGTGCCAGCAGTATACCGGGACAGGGGTCCACTGAAGCTTTCTTT
J gene: TRBJ2-2; V gene: TRBV6-5; D gene: .; clone size: many; CDR3 protein: CASSYVSDTGELFF; CDR3 DNA: TGTGCCAGCAGTTACGTAAGCGACACCGGGGAGCTGTTTTTT
J gene: TRBJ1-2; V gene: TRBV6-5; D gene: .; clone size: many; CDR3 protein: CASSSAGGANYGYTF; CDR3 DNA: TGTGCCAGCAGTTCCGCCGGAGGGGCCAACTATGGCTACACCTTC
J gene: TRBJ2-1; V gene: TRBV6-5; D gene: TRBD2; clone size: few; CDR3 protein: CASSYERGGHEQFF; CDR3 DNA: TGTGCCAGCAGTTACGAGCGGGGGGGCCATGAGCAGTTCTTC
J gene: TRBJ2-1; V gene: TRBV12-3/TRBV12-4; D gene: TRBD2; clone size: many; CDR3 protein: CASTQTSGGHVEQFF; CDR3 DNA: TGTGCCAGCACCCAGACTAGCGGGGGGCACGTTGAGCAGTTCTTC
J gene: TRBJ2-7; V gene: TRBV28; D gene: TRBD2; clone size: .; CDR3 protein: CASSLSGGGPPYEQYF; CDR3 DNA: TGTGCCAGCAGTTTAAGCGGCGGGGGGCCTCCCTACGAGCAGTACTTC
J gene: TRBJ1-2; V gene: TRBV27; D gene: .; clone size: .; CDR3 protein: CASALSGTDYGYTF; CDR3 DNA: TGTGCCAGCGCGTTATCAGGGACCGACTATGGCTACACCTTC
J gene: TRBJ1-2; V gene: TRBV4-3; D gene: .; clone size: many; CDR3 protein: CASSQDLYGTVNYGYTF; CDR3 DNA: TGCGCCAGCAGCCAAGATTTGTATGGGACGGTAAACTATGGCTACACCTTC
J gene: TRBJ2-3; V gene: TRBV20-1; D gene: TRBD1; clone size: many; CDR3 protein: CSARTGDLDTQYF; CDR3 DNA: TGCAGTGCCAGGACAGGGGATTTGGATACGCAGTATTTT
J gene: TRBJ2-5; V gene: TRBV29-1; D gene: TRBD1; clone size: many; CDR3 protein: CSAWTGGPGETQYF; CDR3 DNA: TGCAGCGCTTGGACAGGGGGCCCGGGAGAGACCCAGTACTTC
J gene: TRBJ2-6; V gene: TRBV30; D gene: .; clone size: many; CDR3 protein: CAWTGHSGANVLTF; CDR3 DNA: TGTGCCTGGACGGGGCATTCTGGGGCCAACGTCCTGACTTTC